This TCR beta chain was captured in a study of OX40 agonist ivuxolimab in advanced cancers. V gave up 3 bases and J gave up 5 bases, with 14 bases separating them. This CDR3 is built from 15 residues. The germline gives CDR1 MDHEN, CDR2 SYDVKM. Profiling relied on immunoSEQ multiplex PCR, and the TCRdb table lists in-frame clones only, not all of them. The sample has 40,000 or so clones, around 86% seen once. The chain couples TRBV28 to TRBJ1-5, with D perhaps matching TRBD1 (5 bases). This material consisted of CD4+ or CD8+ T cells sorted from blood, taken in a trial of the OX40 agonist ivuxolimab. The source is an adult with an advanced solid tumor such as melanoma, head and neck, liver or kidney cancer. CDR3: CASSLGGKADQPQHF. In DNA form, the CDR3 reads TGTGCCAGCAGTTTGGGGGGGAAGGCAGATCAGCCCCAGCATTTT.